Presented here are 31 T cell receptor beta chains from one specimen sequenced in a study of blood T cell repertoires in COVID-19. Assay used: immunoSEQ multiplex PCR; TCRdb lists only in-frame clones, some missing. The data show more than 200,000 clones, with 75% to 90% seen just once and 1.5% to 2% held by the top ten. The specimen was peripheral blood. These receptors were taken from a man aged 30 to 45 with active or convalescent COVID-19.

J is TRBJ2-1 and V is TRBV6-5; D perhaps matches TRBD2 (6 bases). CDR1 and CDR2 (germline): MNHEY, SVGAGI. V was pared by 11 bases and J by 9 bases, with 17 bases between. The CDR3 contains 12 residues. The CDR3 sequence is CAPGWGEGEQFF. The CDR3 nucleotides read TGTGCCCCAGGGTGGGGGGAAGGTGAGCAGTTCTTC.

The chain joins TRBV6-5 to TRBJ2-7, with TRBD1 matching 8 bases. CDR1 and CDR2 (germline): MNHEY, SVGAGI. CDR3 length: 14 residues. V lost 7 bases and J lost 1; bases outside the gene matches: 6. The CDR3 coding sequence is TGTGCCAGCACCTCCGGGACAGGATCCTACGAGCAGTACTTC. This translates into CASTSGTGSYEQYF.

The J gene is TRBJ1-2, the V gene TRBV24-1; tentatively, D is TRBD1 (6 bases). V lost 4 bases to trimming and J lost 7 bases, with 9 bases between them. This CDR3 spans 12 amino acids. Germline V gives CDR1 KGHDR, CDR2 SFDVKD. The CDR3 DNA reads TGTGCCACCAGTGAGGGGGCAGGTGGCTACACCTTC. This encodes CATSEGAGGYTF.

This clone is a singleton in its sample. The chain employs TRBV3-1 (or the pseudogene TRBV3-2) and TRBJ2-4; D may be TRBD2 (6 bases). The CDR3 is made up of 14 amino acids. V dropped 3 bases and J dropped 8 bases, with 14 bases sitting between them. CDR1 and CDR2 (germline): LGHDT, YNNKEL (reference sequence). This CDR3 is CASSHPGGLDIQYF. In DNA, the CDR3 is TGTGCCAGCAGCCACCCTGGGGGGTTGGACATTCAGTACTTC.

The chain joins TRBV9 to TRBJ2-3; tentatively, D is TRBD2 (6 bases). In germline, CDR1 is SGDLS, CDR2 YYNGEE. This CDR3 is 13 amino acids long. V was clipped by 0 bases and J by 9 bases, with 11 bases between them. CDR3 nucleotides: TGTGCCAGCAGCGTAGAAGGCGGGGCAACGCAGTATTTT. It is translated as CASSVEGGATQYF.

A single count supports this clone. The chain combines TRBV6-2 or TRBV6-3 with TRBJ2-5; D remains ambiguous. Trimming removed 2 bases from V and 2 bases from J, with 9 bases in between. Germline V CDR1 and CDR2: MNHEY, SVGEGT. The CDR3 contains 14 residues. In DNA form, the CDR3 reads TGTGCCAGCAGTTACAGTGTCGCGCAAGAGACCCAGTACTTC. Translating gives CASSYSVAQETQYF.

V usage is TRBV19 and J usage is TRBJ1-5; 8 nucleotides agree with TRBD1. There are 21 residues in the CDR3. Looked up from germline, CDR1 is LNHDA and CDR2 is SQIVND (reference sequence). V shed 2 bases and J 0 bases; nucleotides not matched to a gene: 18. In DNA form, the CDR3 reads TGTGCCAGTAGTATACGGAGGTCAGGGGGCCCACCACTGTATAGCAATCAGCCCCAGCATTTT. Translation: CASSIRRSGGPPLYSNQPQHF.

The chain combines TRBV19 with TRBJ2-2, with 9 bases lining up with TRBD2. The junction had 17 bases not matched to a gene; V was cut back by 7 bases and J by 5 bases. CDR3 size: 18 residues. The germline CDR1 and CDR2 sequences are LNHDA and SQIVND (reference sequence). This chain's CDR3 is CASTATASGALVTGELFF. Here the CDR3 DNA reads TGTGCCAGTACAGCGACGGCTAGCGGGGCCTTGGTTACCGGGGAGCTGTTTTTT.

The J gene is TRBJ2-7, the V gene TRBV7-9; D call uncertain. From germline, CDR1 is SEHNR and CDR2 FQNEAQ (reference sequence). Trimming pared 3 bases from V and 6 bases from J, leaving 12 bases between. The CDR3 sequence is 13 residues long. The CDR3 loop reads CASSFREVGEQYF. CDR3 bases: TGTGCCAGCAGCTTCCGAGAGGTTGGCGAGCAGTACTTC.

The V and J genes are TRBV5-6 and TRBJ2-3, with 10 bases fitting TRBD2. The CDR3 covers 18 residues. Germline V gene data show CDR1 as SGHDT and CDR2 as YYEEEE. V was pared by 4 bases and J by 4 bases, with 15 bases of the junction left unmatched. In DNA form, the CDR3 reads TGTGCCAGCAGCCCGGCTCTAGCGGGGGCCTTCGGGGCAGATACGCAGTATTTT. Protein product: CASSPALAGAFGADTQYF.

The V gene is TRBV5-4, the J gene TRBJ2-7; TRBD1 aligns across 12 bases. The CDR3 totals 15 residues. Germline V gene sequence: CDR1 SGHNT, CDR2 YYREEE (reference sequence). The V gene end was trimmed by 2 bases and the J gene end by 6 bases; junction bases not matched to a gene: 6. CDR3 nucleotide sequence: TGTGCCAGCAGCTTCCGGGACAGGGGGCCGGGCGAGCAGTACTTC. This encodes CASSFRDRGPGEQYF.

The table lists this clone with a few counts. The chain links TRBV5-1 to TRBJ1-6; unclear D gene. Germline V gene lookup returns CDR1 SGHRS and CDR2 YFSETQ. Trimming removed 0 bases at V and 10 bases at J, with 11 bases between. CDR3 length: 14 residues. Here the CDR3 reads CASSLGHAVSPLHF. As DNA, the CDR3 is TGCGCCAGCAGCTTGGGACATGCCGTATCACCCCTCCACTTT.

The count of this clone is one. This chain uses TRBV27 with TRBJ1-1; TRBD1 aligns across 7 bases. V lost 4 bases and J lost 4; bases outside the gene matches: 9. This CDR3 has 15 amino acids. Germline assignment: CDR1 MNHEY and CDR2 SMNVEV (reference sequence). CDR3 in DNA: TGTGCCAGCAGTTCGTACCCGGGACAGAGCACTGAAGCTTTCTTT. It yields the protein CASSSYPGQSTEAFF.

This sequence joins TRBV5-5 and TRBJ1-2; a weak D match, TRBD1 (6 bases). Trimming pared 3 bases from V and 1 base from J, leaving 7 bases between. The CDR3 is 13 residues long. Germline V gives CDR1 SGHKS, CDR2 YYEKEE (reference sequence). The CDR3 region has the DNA TGTGCCAGCAGCTACAGGGATAACTATGGCTACACCTTC. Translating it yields CASSYRDNYGYTF.

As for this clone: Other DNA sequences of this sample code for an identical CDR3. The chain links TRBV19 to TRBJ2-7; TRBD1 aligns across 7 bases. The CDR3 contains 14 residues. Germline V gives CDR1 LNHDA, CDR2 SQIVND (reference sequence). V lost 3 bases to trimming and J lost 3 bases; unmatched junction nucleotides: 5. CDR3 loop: CASSIRGISYEQYF. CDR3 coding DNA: TGTGCCAGTAGTATCAGGGGGATAAGCTACGAGCAGTACTTC.

CDR3 sequence: CAGDSYNSPLHF. The CDR3 DNA follows: TGTGCCGGCGACAGTTATAATTCACCCCTCCACTTT. The chain links TRBV30 to TRBJ1-6; D may be TRBD1 (5 bases). The germline V and J ends were trimmed by 8 bases and 4 bases, with 9 bases remaining between them. From germline, CDR1 is GTSNPN and CDR2 SVGIG (reference sequence). The CDR3 length is 12 residues. Drawing the rest from reference TRBV30 and TRBJ1-6, the complete variable domain is SQTIHQWPATLVQPVGSPLSLECTVEGTSNPNLYWYRQAAGRGLQLLFYSVGIGQISSEVPQNLSASRPQDRQFILSSKKLLLSDSGFYLCAGDSYNSPLHFGNGTRLTVT.

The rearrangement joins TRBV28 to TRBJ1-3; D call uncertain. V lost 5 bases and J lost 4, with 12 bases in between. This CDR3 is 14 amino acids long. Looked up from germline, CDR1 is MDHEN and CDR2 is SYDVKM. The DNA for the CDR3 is TGTGCCAGCAGTCGTCAGTCCCTCGGAAACACCATATATTTT. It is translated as CASSRQSLGNTIYF.

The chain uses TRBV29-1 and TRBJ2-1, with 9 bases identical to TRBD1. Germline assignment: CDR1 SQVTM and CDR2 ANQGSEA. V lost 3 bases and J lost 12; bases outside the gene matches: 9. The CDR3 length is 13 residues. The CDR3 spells CSVDLYRGQGQFF. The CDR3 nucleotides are TGCAGCGTTGATCTGTACAGGGGGCAGGGGCAGTTCTTC.

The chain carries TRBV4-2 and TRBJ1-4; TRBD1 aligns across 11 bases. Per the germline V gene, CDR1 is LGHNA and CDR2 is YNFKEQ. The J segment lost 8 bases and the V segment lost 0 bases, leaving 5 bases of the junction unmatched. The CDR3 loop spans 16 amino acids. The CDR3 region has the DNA TGTGCCAGCAGCCAAGATCCCGGGACAGGGGGAGAAAAACTGTTTTTT. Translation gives CASSQDPGTGGEKLFF.

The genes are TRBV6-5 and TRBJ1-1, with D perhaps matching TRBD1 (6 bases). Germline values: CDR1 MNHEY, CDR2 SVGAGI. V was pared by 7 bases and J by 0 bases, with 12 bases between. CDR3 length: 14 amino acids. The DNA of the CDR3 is TGTGCCAGCACCCCGGGACACCTGAACACTGAAGCTTTCTTT. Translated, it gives CASTPGHLNTEAFF.

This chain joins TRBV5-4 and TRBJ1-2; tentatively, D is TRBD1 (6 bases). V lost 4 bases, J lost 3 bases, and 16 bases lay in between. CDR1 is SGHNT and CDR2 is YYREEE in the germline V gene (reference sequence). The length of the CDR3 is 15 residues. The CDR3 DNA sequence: TGTGCCAGCAGCCGCAGAGGGGGAGCGGACTATGGCTACACCTTC. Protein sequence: CASSRRGGADYGYTF. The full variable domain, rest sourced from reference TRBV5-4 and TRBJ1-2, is ETGVTQSPTHLIKTRGQQVTLRCSSQSGHNTVSWYQQALGQGPQFIFQYYREEENGRGNFPPRFSGLQFPNYSSELNVNALELDDSALYLCASSRRGGADYGYTFGSGTRLTVV.

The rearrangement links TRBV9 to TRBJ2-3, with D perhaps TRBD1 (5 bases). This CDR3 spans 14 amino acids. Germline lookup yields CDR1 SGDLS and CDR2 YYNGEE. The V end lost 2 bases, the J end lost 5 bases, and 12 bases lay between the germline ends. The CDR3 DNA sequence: TGTGCCAGCAGCGTCTCAGGGAAATTAGATACGCAGTATTTT. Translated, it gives CASSVSGKLDTQYF.

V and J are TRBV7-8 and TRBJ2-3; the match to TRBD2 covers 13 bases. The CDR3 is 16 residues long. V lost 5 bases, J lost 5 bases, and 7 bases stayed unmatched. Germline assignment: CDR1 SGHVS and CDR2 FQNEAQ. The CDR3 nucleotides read TGTGCCAGCAGCCAAACTAGCGGGGGGGCCGGAGATACGCAGTATTTT. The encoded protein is CASSQTSGGAGDTQYF.

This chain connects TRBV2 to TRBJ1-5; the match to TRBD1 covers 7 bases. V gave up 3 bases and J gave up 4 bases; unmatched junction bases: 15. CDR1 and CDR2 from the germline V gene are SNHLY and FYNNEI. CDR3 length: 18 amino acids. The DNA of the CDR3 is TGTGCCAGCAGTGAGGGACATGGGAGACAGGGACGAAATCAGCCCCAGCATTTT. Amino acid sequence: CASSEGHGRQGRNQPQHF.

In nucleotides, the CDR3 is TGTGCCAGCAGCCAAGAAATGTGGACTACCCAAGAGACCCAGTACTTC. Its protein product is CASSQEMWTTQETQYF. The rearrangement links TRBV3-1 (or the pseudogene TRBV3-2) to TRBJ2-5, with D perhaps matching TRBD2 (6 bases). The CDR3 is 16 amino acids. Deletions cut 0 bases from V and 1 base from J, with 12 bases between. CDR1 and CDR2 (germline): LGHDT, YNNKEL (reference sequence).

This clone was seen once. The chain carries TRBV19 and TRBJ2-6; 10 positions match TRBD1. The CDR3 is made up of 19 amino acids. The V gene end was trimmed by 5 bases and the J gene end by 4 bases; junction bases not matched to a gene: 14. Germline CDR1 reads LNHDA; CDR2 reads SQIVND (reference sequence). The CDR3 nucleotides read TGTGCCAGTAGTCCACACACCGGGACAGGGGTGTACGGGGCCAACGTCCTGACTTTC. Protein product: CASSPHTGTGVYGANVLTF.

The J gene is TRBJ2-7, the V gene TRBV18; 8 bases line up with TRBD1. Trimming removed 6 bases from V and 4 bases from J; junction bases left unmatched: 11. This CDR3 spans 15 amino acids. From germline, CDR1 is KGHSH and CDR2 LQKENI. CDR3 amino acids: CASSRDRRNIYEQYF. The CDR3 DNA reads TGTGCCAGCTCCCGGGACAGGAGAAATATATACGAGCAGTACTTC.

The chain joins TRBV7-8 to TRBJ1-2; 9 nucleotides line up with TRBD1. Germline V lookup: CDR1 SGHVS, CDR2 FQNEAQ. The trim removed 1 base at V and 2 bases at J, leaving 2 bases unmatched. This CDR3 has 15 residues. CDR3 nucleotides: TGTGCCAGCAGCTTAGGAGGGACAGGGAACTATGGCTACACCTTC. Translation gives CASSLGGTGNYGYTF.

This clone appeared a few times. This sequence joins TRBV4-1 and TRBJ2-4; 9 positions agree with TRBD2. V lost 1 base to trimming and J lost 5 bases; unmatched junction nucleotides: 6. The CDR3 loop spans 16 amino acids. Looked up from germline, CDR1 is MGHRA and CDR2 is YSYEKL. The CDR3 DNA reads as TGCGCCAGCAGCCAAGGAGGTAGCGGGGGACAAAACATTCAGTACTTC. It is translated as CASSQGGSGGQNIQYF.

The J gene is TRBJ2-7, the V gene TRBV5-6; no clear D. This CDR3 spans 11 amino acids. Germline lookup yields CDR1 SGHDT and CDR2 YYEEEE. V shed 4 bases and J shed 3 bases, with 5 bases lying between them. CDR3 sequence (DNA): TGTGCCAGCAGCGCACTCTACGAGCAGTACTTC. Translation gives CASSALYEQYF.

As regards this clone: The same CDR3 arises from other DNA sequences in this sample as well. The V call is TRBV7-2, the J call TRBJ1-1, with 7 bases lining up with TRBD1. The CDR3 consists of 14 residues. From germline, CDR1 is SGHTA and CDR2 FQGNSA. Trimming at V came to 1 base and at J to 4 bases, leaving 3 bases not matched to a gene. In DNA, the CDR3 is TGTGCCAGCAGCTTAGTCTCAGGGGGCACTGAAGCTTTCTTT. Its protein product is CASSLVSGGTEAFF.